This entry describes one T cell receptor beta chain. Its target is unknown. This specimen belongs to a study of neoadjuvant nivolumab and ipilimumab in lung cancer. Overall study findings and caveats: Compared with tumor-adjacent uninvolved lung, resected tumors showed greater richness and clonality.

The data were produced by immunoSEQ multiplex PCR, yet TCRdb's version contains in-frame clones alone and is incomplete. The table includes roughly 5,200 clones, roughly 89% detected once. This TCR was sampled from an adult with non-small cell lung cancer. Some clones in this sample may be carry-over from other donors' samples. Sequenced here: blood, sampled after neoadjuvant nivolumab, alone or with ipilimumab, at or shortly before surgery.

CDR3 region: CASSPTELAGVPHEQYF. The CDR3 nucleotides are TGTGCCAGCAGCCCAACCGAACTAGCGGGAGTGCCCCACGAGCAGTACTTC. The genes are TRBV27 and TRBJ2-7, with 11 bases aligning to TRBD2. Germline assignment: CDR1 MNHEY and CDR2 SMNVEV (reference sequence). Germline trimming cut 6 bases from V and 5 bases from J; bases unmatched to any gene: 15. CDR3 length: 17 amino acids.